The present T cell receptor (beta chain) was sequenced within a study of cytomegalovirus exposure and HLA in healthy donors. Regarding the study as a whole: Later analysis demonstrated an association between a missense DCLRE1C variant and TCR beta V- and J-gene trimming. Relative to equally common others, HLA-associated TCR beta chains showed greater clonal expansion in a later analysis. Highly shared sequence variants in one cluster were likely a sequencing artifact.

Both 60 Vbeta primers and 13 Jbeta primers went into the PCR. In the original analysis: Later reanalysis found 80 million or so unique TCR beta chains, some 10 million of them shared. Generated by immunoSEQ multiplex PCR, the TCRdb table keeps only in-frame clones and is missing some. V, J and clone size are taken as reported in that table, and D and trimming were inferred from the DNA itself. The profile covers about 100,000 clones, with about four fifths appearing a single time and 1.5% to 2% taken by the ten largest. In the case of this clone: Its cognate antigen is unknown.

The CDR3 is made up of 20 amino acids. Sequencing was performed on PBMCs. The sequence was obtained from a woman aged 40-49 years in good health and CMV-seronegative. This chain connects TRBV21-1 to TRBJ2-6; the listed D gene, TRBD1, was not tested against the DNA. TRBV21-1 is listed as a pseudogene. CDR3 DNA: TGTGCCAGCAGCCCGGGGTTCCCGGGACAGAGATACTCTGGGGCCAACGTCCTGACTTTC. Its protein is CASSPGFPGQRYSGANVLTF.